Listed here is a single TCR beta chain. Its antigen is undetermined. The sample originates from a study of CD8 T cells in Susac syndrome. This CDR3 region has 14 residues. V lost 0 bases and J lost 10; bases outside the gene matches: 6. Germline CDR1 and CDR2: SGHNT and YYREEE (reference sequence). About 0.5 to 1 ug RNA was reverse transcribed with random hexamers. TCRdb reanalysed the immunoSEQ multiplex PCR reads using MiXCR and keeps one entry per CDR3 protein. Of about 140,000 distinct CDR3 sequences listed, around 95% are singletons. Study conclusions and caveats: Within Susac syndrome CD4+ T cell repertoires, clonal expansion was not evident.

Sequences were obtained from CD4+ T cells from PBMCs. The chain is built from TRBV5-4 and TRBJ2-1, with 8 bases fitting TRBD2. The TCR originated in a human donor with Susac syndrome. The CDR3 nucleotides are TGTGCCAGCAGCTTGGAAGGGACTAGTCTGGAGCAGTTCTTC. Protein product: CASSLEGTSLEQFF.